The rows below give T cell receptor beta chains drawn from one sample of a study of regulatory T cells in long-lasting Graves disease. TCRdb redid the calling of the multiplex PCR reads with MiXCR, one entry per CDR3 protein. The table lists 390,000 or so distinct CDR3 sequences, roughly 24% of them singletons. Specimen: peripheral blood mononuclear cells (PBMCs), collected when the disease was refractory, from a patient treated with antithyroid drugs. These receptors were obtained from a woman in her thirties or forties with Graves disease. The CDR3 runs from the conserved cysteine through the conserved F or W. The order of the fields is J gene, clone size, V gene, D gene, CDR3 protein, CDR3 DNA. A D gene is named only where the DNA matches it firmly. The listing skips clone size in some rows; elsewhere it reads once, few, many or a size class.

j_call: TRBJ2-7
clone_size: many
v_call: TRBV12-3/TRBV12-4
d_call: .
cdr3_aa: CASSPTLAYEQYF
cdr3_nt: TGTGCCAGCAGCCCGACCCTCGCCTACGAGCAGTACTTC

j_call: TRBJ2-2
clone_size: few
v_call: TRBV11-3
d_call: TRBD1
cdr3_aa: CASSFWSGGNTGELFF
cdr3_nt: TGTGCCAGCAGCTTTTGGTCAGGGGGTAACACCGGGGAGCTGTTTTTT

j_call: TRBJ2-2
clone_size: many
v_call: TRBV7-3
d_call: .
cdr3_aa: CASSPGLSSVTGELFF
cdr3_nt: TGTGCCAGCAGCCCAGGACTGTCCTCCGTCACCGGGGAGCTGTTTTTT

j_call: TRBJ2-1
clone_size: .
v_call: TRBV12-3/TRBV12-4
d_call: TRBD1
cdr3_aa: CASRWTGGYDEQFF
cdr3_nt: TGTGCCAGCAGATGGACAGGGGGCTACGATGAGCAGTTCTTC

j_call: TRBJ2-7
clone_size: .
v_call: TRBV19
d_call: TRBD2
cdr3_aa: CASSTLAGEGEQYF
cdr3_nt: TGTGCCAGTAGTACTCTAGCGGGAGAGGGTGAGCAGTACTTC

j_call: TRBJ2-5
clone_size: few
v_call: TRBV7-2
d_call: .
cdr3_aa: CASSLGTGNRGETQYF
cdr3_nt: TGTGCCAGCAGCTTAGGGACCGGGAACCGGGGGGAGACCCAGTACTTC

j_call: TRBJ2-3
clone_size: .
v_call: TRBV28
d_call: TRBD2
cdr3_aa: CASSFVCGRAEGDTQYF
cdr3_nt: TGTGCCAGCAGTTTCGTCTGCGGGAGGGCCGAAGGAGATACGCAGTATTTT

j_call: TRBJ2-7
clone_size: many
v_call: TRBV2
d_call: .
cdr3_aa: CASTGWSGPHAEQYF
cdr3_nt: TGTGCCAGCACGGGGTGGAGCGGCCCTCATGCGGAGCAGTACTTC

j_call: TRBJ2-1
clone_size: .
v_call: TRBV6-1
d_call: .
cdr3_aa: CASSSQRLDSYNEQFF
cdr3_nt: TGTGCCAGCAGTAGCCAGAGGCTAGACTCCTACAATGAGCAGTTCTTC

j_call: TRBJ1-1
clone_size: few
v_call: TRBV27
d_call: .
cdr3_aa: CASRGGGREAFF
cdr3_nt: TGTGCCAGCAGGGGTGGGGGACGTGAAGCTTTCTTT

j_call: TRBJ1-2
clone_size: many
v_call: TRBV11-2
d_call: .
cdr3_aa: CASSGALGASGYTF
cdr3_nt: TGTGCCAGCAGCGGAGCACTGGGGGCATCTGGCTACACCTTC

j_call: TRBJ2-7
clone_size: many
v_call: TRBV6-1
d_call: .
cdr3_aa: CASRRKGYEQYF
cdr3_nt: TGTGCCAGCAGAAGGAAGGGCTACGAGCAGTACTTC

j_call: TRBJ1-5
clone_size: many
v_call: TRBV12-3/TRBV12-4
d_call: TRBD1
cdr3_aa: CASNRGLSQPQHF
cdr3_nt: TGTGCCAGTAACAGGGGGCTGAGTCAGCCCCAGCATTTT

j_call: TRBJ1-1
clone_size: many
v_call: TRBV12-3/TRBV12-4
d_call: .
cdr3_aa: CASSLGNEAFF
cdr3_nt: TGTGCCAGCAGTTTGGGCAATGAAGCTTTCTTT

j_call: TRBJ2-7
clone_size: few
v_call: TRBV20-1
d_call: TRBD2
cdr3_aa: CSARGLADLGEQYF
cdr3_nt: TGCAGTGCGAGGGGACTAGCGGACCTTGGGGAGCAGTACTTC

j_call: TRBJ1-5
clone_size: many
v_call: TRBV6-1
d_call: .
cdr3_aa: CASSPNLGGSNQPQHF
cdr3_nt: TGTGCCAGCAGCCCTAATTTGGGGGGTAGCAATCAGCCCCAGCATTTT

j_call: TRBJ1-5
clone_size: once
v_call: TRBV28
d_call: .
cdr3_aa: CASSFLGDSFNQPQHF
cdr3_nt: TGTGCCAGCAGTTTTCTGGGAGACAGTTTCAATCAGCCCCAGCATTTT

j_call: TRBJ1-1
clone_size: .
v_call: TRBV6-1
d_call: .
cdr3_aa: CASSQTGRSAFF
cdr3_nt: TGTGCCAGCAGCCAGACCGGCCGGAGCGCTTTCTTT

j_call: TRBJ2-2
clone_size: .
v_call: TRBV6-5
d_call: .
cdr3_aa: CASSYLGGAGELFF
cdr3_nt: TGTGCCAGCAGTTATCTAGGTGGTGCCGGGGAGCTGTTTTTT

j_call: TRBJ2-7
clone_size: many
v_call: TRBV7-2
d_call: TRBD2
cdr3_aa: CASSLLAGVPHEQYF
cdr3_nt: TGTGCCAGCAGCTTACTGGCGGGAGTCCCCCACGAGCAGTACTTC

j_call: TRBJ2-7
clone_size: many
v_call: TRBV6-8
d_call: .
cdr3_aa: CASSYQGLYYEQYF
cdr3_nt: TGTGCCAGCAGTTACCAGGGACTGTACTACGAGCAGTACTTC

j_call: TRBJ2-3
clone_size: few
v_call: TRBV3-1
d_call: .
cdr3_aa: CASSQDSFTDTQYF
cdr3_nt: TGTGCCAGCAGCCAAGATTCCTTCACAGATACGCAGTATTTT

j_call: TRBJ2-7
clone_size: many
v_call: TRBV15
d_call: TRBD2
cdr3_aa: CATSRGASGFYEQYF
cdr3_nt: TGTGCCACCAGCAGAGGGGCTAGCGGGTTCTACGAGCAGTACTTC

j_call: TRBJ1-5
clone_size: few
v_call: TRBV19
d_call: .
cdr3_aa: CASSISGSSNQPQHF
cdr3_nt: TGTGCCAGTAGTATATCAGGTAGTAGCAATCAGCCCCAGCATTTT

j_call: TRBJ2-2
clone_size: few
v_call: TRBV10-3
d_call: .
cdr3_aa: CAISESSGELFF
cdr3_nt: TGTGCCATCAGTGAGTCTTCAGGGGAGCTGTTTTTT

j_call: TRBJ2-7
clone_size: many
v_call: TRBV11-2
d_call: .
cdr3_aa: CASSLVRQGPIYEQYF
cdr3_nt: TGTGCCAGCAGCTTAGTCCGGCAGGGGCCCATCTACGAGCAGTACTTC

j_call: TRBJ1-1
clone_size: few
v_call: TRBV29-1
d_call: TRBD1
cdr3_aa: CSVRGQGLLEAFF
cdr3_nt: TGCAGCGTTAGGGGACAGGGACTCTTGGAAGCTTTCTTT

j_call: TRBJ2-7
clone_size: .
v_call: TRBV30
d_call: .
cdr3_aa: CAWSVGAFPPEQYF
cdr3_nt: TGTGCCTGGAGTGTCGGAGCATTCCCTCCCGAGCAGTACTTC

j_call: TRBJ1-2
clone_size: many
v_call: TRBV6-1
d_call: TRBD1
cdr3_aa: CACSPGQDRSARGYTF
cdr3_nt: TGTGCCTGTTCTCCGGGACAGGACCGTTCGGCTAGGGGCTACACCTTC

j_call: TRBJ2-7
clone_size: few
v_call: TRBV20-1
d_call: TRBD1
cdr3_aa: CSAPGTGVYEQYF
cdr3_nt: TGCAGTGCGCCAGGGACAGGGGTCTACGAGCAGTACTTC

j_call: TRBJ1-2
clone_size: many
v_call: TRBV28
d_call: TRBD1
cdr3_aa: CASSFGQVNYGYTF
cdr3_nt: TGTGCCAGCAGTTTCGGACAGGTTAACTATGGCTACACCTTC

j_call: TRBJ2-1
clone_size: .
v_call: TRBV2
d_call: .
cdr3_aa: CASSESGLRIEQFF
cdr3_nt: TGTGCCAGCAGTGAGTCGGGACTCCGGATTGAGCAGTTCTTC

j_call: TRBJ2-1
clone_size: once
v_call: TRBV6-1
d_call: TRBD2
cdr3_aa: CASRTSGASSYNEQFF
cdr3_nt: TGTGCCAGCCGCACTAGCGGCGCCAGCTCCTACAATGAGCAGTTCTTC

j_call: TRBJ1-6
clone_size: many
v_call: TRBV20-1
d_call: .
cdr3_aa: CSALLLSGHSPLHF
cdr3_nt: TGCAGTGCTCTACTCCTCTCAGGGCATTCACCCCTCCACTTT

j_call: TRBJ2-1
clone_size: .
v_call: TRBV20-1
d_call: .
cdr3_aa: CSAPPTNNEQFF
cdr3_nt: TGCAGTGCTCCACCTACTAACAATGAGCAGTTCTTC

j_call: TRBJ2-7
clone_size: many
v_call: TRBV25-1
d_call: .
cdr3_aa: CASSRTRASYEQYF
cdr3_nt: TGTGCCAGCAGCCGCACACGGGCATCCTACGAGCAGTACTTC

j_call: TRBJ1-1
clone_size: .
v_call: TRBV30
d_call: .
cdr3_aa: CACSLKHQNTEAFF
cdr3_nt: TGTGCCTGCTCCTTAAAACACCAGAACACTGAAGCTTTCTTT

j_call: TRBJ2-7
clone_size: .
v_call: TRBV19
d_call: .
cdr3_aa: CASSSGGYYEQYF
cdr3_nt: TGTGCCAGTAGTAGCGGTGGCTACTACGAGCAGTACTTC

j_call: TRBJ2-4
clone_size: .
v_call: TRBV28
d_call: .
cdr3_aa: CASSLLKAKNIQYF
cdr3_nt: TGTGCCAGCAGTTTACTTAAAGCCAAAAACATTCAGTACTTC

j_call: TRBJ1-4
clone_size: few
v_call: TRBV4-1
d_call: .
cdr3_aa: CASSYTGRATNEKLFF
cdr3_nt: TGCGCCAGCAGCTACACCGGGCGGGCAACTAATGAAAAACTGTTTTTT

j_call: TRBJ2-7
clone_size: few
v_call: TRBV29-1
d_call: TRBD1
cdr3_aa: CSVGPGGPYEQYF
cdr3_nt: TGCAGCGTTGGGCCAGGGGGACCCTACGAGCAGTACTTC

j_call: TRBJ2-7
clone_size: few
v_call: TRBV13
d_call: TRBD2
cdr3_aa: CASSCGTSGSPPFEQYF
cdr3_nt: TGTGCCAGCAGCTGTGGGACTAGCGGGAGTCCCCCTTTCGAGCAGTACTTC